This TCR beta chain was sequenced in a study of shared clonotypes between healthy human individuals. This table comes from immunoSEQ multiplex PCR, and its TCRdb copy is limited to in-frame clones, with some not included. The data contain some 1.4 million clones, approximately 97% of them singletons. Per the germline V gene, CDR1 is SGHAT and CDR2 is FQNNGV. The CDR3 spans 17 residues. J lost 6 bases, V lost 3 bases, and 14 bases had no gene match. Sequencing used naive CD4+ T cells sorted from blood. As for subset: CD45RA+ positively selected. V and J are TRBV11-2 and TRBJ2-1, with TRBD2 identical over 7 bases. The source is a man aged 25-45 years in good health. The CDR3 DNA sequence: TGTGCCAGCAGCTTCAGGCTCGTCGGGCGGGAGTTCAATGAGCAGTTCTTC. It codes for CASSFRLVGREFNEQFF.